Listed below are T cell receptor beta chains from one sample, sequenced in a study of shared clonotypes between healthy human individuals. Assay: immunoSEQ multiplex PCR; the TCRdb copy retains only in-frame clones and omits some. This sample has nearly 1,000,000 clones, with around three quarters found just once. The material sequenced was memory CD4+ T cells sorted from blood. These receptors all come from a man between 18 and 35 years old in good health. CDR3s include the opening cysteine and the closing phenylalanine or tryptophan. The order of the fields is clone size, D gene, J gene, V gene, CDR3 protein, CDR3 DNA. D genes are given only for firm matches. Clone size is given for some rows only: seen once, a few or many times, or a class if the clone is expanded.

.	.	TRBJ2-2	TRBV5-1	CASSLSQGPGELFF	TGCGCCAGCAGCTTGTCGCAGGGGCCCGGGGAGCTGTTTTTT
.	TRBD2	TRBJ2-3	TRBV5-6	CASSLGPSGSTDTQYF	TGTGCCAGCAGCTTGGGTCCTAGCGGGAGCACAGATACGCAGTATTTT
few	TRBD2	TRBJ2-3	TRBV4-1	CASKLSGGGTDTQYF	TGCGCCAGCAAGCTTAGCGGGGGGGGCACAGATACGCAGTATTTT
.	TRBD2	TRBJ2-5	TRBV11-2	CASSLGGIAGERETQYF	TGTGCCAGCAGCTTAGGAGGAATAGCGGGAGAACGAGAGACCCAGTACTTC
.	.	TRBJ1-5	TRBV6-6	CASAQGFGQPQHF	TGTGCCAGCGCACAAGGGTTTGGACAGCCCCAGCATTTT
.	TRBD2	TRBJ2-3	TRBV5-1	CASSSGASGGAYRTDTQYF	TGCGCCAGCAGCTCTGGCGCTAGCGGGGGGGCCTATCGCACAGATACGCAGTATTTT
.	TRBD1	TRBJ1-2	TRBV19	CASRPQGALANYGYTF	TGTGCCAGCAGACCTCAGGGGGCCTTAGCTAACTATGGCTACACCTTC
many	.	TRBJ1-5	TRBV30	CAWSRDSNQPQHF	TGTGCCTGGAGTCGAGATAGCAATCAGCCCCAGCATTTT
.	.	TRBJ1-2	TRBV18	CASSPLEGGAYGYTF	TGTGCCAGCTCACCACTCGAGGGGGGGGCCTATGGCTACACCTTC
.	.	TRBJ2-3	TRBV6-4	CASSAGIGLNTQYF	TGTGCCAGCAGTGCCGGGATTGGTCTGAATACGCAGTATTTT
.	TRBD2	TRBJ2-3	TRBV4-3	CASSPTAGGGTDTQYF	TGCGCCAGCAGCCCAACAGCGGGAGGTGGCACAGATACGCAGTATTTT
.	TRBD1	TRBJ1-5	TRBV5-1	CASSVDRGSNQPQHF	TGCGCCAGCAGCGTGGACAGGGGAAGCAATCAGCCCCAGCATTTT
few	TRBD1	TRBJ1-3	TRBV9	CASSVRDSPRNTIYF	TGTGCCAGCAGCGTCAGGGACAGCCCACGAAACACCATATATTTT
.	TRBD2	TRBJ2-2	TRBV19	CASRSSGRLGGELFF	TGTGCCAGTAGATCCAGCGGGAGGTTGGGCGGGGAGCTGTTTTTT
.	TRBD1	TRBJ2-3	TRBV5-6	CASSYGTGRLDTQYF	TGTGCCAGCAGCTACGGGACAGGACGTTTGGATACGCAGTATTTT
.	TRBD2	TRBJ2-1	TRBV2	CSSSYGLAGTIEQFF	TGTTCCAGCAGTTACGGACTAGCGGGTACAATCGAGCAGTTCTTC
few	.	TRBJ1-2	TRBV20-1	CSARGVGGYTF	TGCAGTGCTAGGGGGGTAGGAGGCTACACCTTC
.	.	TRBJ1-1	TRBV6-5	CASSYSQRTRGTEAFF	TGTGCCAGCAGTTACTCTCAAAGGACGAGAGGGACTGAAGCTTTCTTT
.	TRBD2	TRBJ2-1	TRBV2	CASSAASGGIYNEQFF	TGTGCCAGCAGTGCAGCTAGCGGGGGGATCTACAATGAGCAGTTCTTC
.	.	TRBJ2-7	TRBV9	CASSARDSAAYEQYF	TGTGCCAGCAGCGCGCGGGACTCCGCGGCCTACGAGCAGTACTTC
.	TRBD1	TRBJ2-2	TRBV5-1	CASSKDSDRTYTGELFF	TGCGCCAGCAGCAAGGACTCGGACAGGACATACACCGGGGAGCTGTTTTTT
.	.	TRBJ1-1	TRBV10-3	CAISEIRGNTEAFF	TGTGCCATCAGTGAGATCCGGGGGAACACTGAAGCTTTCTTT
.	TRBD1	TRBJ1-5	TRBV19	CASSNRGTFYSNQPQHF	TGTGCCAGTAGTAACAGGGGGACTTTCTATAGCAATCAGCCCCAGCATTTT
.	TRBD2	TRBJ2-7	TRBV19	CASSTTYYLAGVREQYF	TGTGCCAGTAGTACCACTTATTATCTAGCGGGAGTAAGAGAGCAGTACTTC
many	TRBD1	TRBJ1-5	TRBV19	CASSGQAGQPQHF	TGTGCCAGTAGTGGACAGGCCGGTCAGCCCCAGCATTTT
few	.	TRBJ2-1	TRBV19	CASSMGRAGNNEQFF	TGTGCCAGTAGTATGGGGCGGGCCGGGAACAATGAGCAGTTCTTC
.	.	TRBJ1-1	TRBV14	CASSQDRYWGDTEAFF	TGTGCCAGCAGCCAAGATCGGTATTGGGGGGACACTGAAGCTTTCTTT
.	.	TRBJ2-7	TRBV5-6	CASSLTGSGLYEQYF	TGTGCCAGCAGCTTAACCGGCTCTGGGCTCTACGAGCAGTACTTC